This T cell receptor beta chain came from a study of cytomegalovirus exposure and HLA in healthy donors. Study-level information: The use of the same platform for the roughly 120 validation repertoires and the 550 to 850 first-cohort repertoires was reported by a later analysis. The study's findings and limits: A later analysis found first-cohort TCR clusters tended to co-occur in the 120 validation repertoires.

Between the trimmed V and J ends, which lost 0 bases and 4 bases, there was a span of 15 bases. The germline V gene has CDR1 KGHSH and CDR2 LQKENI. This CDR3 is built from 17 residues. TCRdb's copy holds only in-frame clones and misses some; the assay was immunoSEQ multiplex PCR. The data show roughly 62,000 clones, with about 91% seen just once and over 2% held by the top ten. The validation cohort, a group of more than 100 subjects, included the donors and was separate from the approximately 650-subject first cohort. This clone was picked up one time. As yet, its antigen is unknown. Sequenced input: PBMCs. The rearrangement joins TRBV18 to TRBJ2-2; D is unresolved. This clonotype was obtained from a woman aged 30 to 39 in good health and CMV-seronegative. The CDR3 here is CASSPPYLLTPTGELFF. The DNA of the CDR3 is TGTGCCAGCTCACCACCGTACCTTCTGACACCCACCGGGGAGCTGTTTTTT. The full variable domain, rest sourced from reference TRBV18 and TRBJ2-2, is NAGVMQNPRHLVRRRGQEARLRCSPMKGHSHVYWYRQLPEEGLKFMVYLQKENIIDESGMPKERFSAEFPKEGPSILRIQQVVRGDSAAYFCASSPPYLLTPTGELFFGEGSRLTVL.